This is a list of T cell receptor beta chains from one sample in a study of T cells in Graves' hyperthyroidism and ophthalmopathy. Each CDR3 protein is one row after TCRdb ran MiXCR on the multiplex PCR reads. The sample yields 650,000 to 700,000 distinct CDR3 sequences, roughly 17% seen once. What was sequenced was blood. The source of these receptors is a man over 45 with Graves' hyperthyroidism. CDR3s include the opening cysteine and the closing phenylalanine or tryptophan. The D gene is left open where the match is weak. Clone size is not always given. Where it is, it says once, few, many or a class for expanded clones.

abundance,d_gene,j_gene,v_gene,CDR3nt,CDR3aa
many,TRBD2,TRBJ2-5,TRBV12-3/TRBV12-4,TGTGCCAGCAGTCCAGGGACTAGCGGGAGTAGGAAGACCCAGTACTTC,CASSPGTSGSRKTQYF
few,TRBD1,TRBJ2-7,TRBV6-9,TGTGCCAGCAGTCATGGACAGGGGGCCAACTACGAGCAGTACTTC,CASSHGQGANYEQYF
many,-,TRBJ1-1,TRBV20-1,TGCAGTGCTAGAGCGCAATTGGGATTGGGGGAGCAAGCTTTCTTT,CSARAQLGLGEQAFF
few,-,TRBJ2-1,TRBV9,TGTGCCAGCAGCCCGGGGGACAGCAAATACAATGAGCAGTTCTTC,CASSPGDSKYNEQFF
few,-,TRBJ1-5,TRBV19,TGTGCCAGTAATACAGCTTTTATGGTTAGCAATCAGCCCCAGCATTTT,CASNTAFMVSNQPQHF
many,TRBD2,TRBJ2-3,TRBV28,TGTGCCAGCAGTTTATCAACTAGCGGGAGCAATACGCAGTATTTT,CASSLSTSGSNTQYF
many,-,TRBJ2-3,TRBV2,TGTGCCAGCATTTCGGCCCATGCTACAGATACGCAGTATTTT,CASISAHATDTQYF
many,-,TRBJ2-3,TRBV11-2,TGTGCCAGCAGCTTCGGCCTTGCTGGTACGCAGTATTTT,CASSFGLAGTQYF
-,TRBD1,TRBJ2-5,TRBV24-1,TGTGCCGCCCGGGACAGGGCGACGGAGACCCAGTACTTC,CAARDRATETQYF
-,TRBD2,TRBJ2-1,TRBV5-1,TGCACCAGCAGCTCCCAGGGACTAGCAAGCCTCTACAATGAGCAGTTCTTC,CTSSSQGLASLYNEQFF
many,-,TRBJ1-5,TRBV5-1,TGCGCCAGCAGCTTGGCCCCAGGGGATGGCAATCAGCCCCAGCATTTT,CASSLAPGDGNQPQHF
many,-,TRBJ2-5,TRBV7-9,TGTGCCAGCAGCTCCTCAGACGGTCACCAAGAGACCCAGTACTTC,CASSSSDGHQETQYF
few,-,TRBJ2-5,TRBV27,TGTGCCAGCAGTTCGACCCCCTCAGTGGAGTATGTAAACTTC,CASSSTPSVEYVNF
few,-,TRBJ1-6,TRBV20-1,TGCAGTGCTATAGGGTCGGCAGCCTCCTATAATTCACCCCTCCACTTT,CSAIGSAASYNSPLHF
-,-,TRBJ1-5,TRBV7-2,TGTGCCAGCAGCTTAGTCAAGGGGCCGGAGCAGCCCCAGCATTTT,CASSLVKGPEQPQHF
many,-,TRBJ2-5,TRBV9,TGTGCCAGCAGCGTCGGGCGGGGCCAGTACCAAGAGACCCAGTACTTC,CASSVGRGQYQETQYF
many,-,TRBJ1-2,TRBV30,TGTGCCTGGAGCGGGGCCTATGGCTACACCTTC,CAWSGAYGYTF
-,TRBD1,TRBJ2-5,TRBV9,TGTGCCAGCAGCGTAGCTACAGGGGGGGAGACCCAGTACTTC,CASSVATGGETQYF
few,TRBD2,TRBJ2-5,TRBV7-9,TGTGCCAGCAGCTCTGGGACTAGCGGGTGGATGGAGACCCAGTACTTC,CASSSGTSGWMETQYF
many,-,TRBJ2-3,TRBV12-3/TRBV12-4,TGTGCCAGCAGTTTAGCGGGGGGCACAGATACGCAGTATTTT,CASSLAGGTDTQYF
few,TRBD1,TRBJ1-2,TRBV6-1,TGTGCCAGCAGTGGGGGACAGAACTATGGCTACACCTTC,CASSGGQNYGYTF
many,TRBD1,TRBJ2-5,TRBV9,TGTGCCAGCAGCGTTTCAGAGGGGGCCTGGGAGACCCAGTACTTC,CASSVSEGAWETQYF
-,TRBD1,TRBJ2-5,TRBV30,TGTGCCTGGAGTGTGGCACAGGGGGTAGGAGAGACCCAGTACTTC,CAWSVAQGVGETQYF
-,-,TRBJ2-7,TRBV30,TGTGCCTGGAGTGTAGGGGGACCGGCCGCCGAGCAGTACTTC,CAWSVGGPAAEQYF
few,-,TRBJ1-1,TRBV5-1,TGCGCCAGCAGCTTCGCGTCCGGGGCCACTGAAGCTTTCTTT,CASSFASGATEAFF
-,-,TRBJ1-1,TRBV28,TGTGCCAGCAGTCGAGGGCCAGGAATACTGAACACTGAAGCTTTCTTT,CASSRGPGILNTEAFF
many,-,TRBJ2-7,TRBV7-2,TGTGCCAGCAGCGTGAGTAGCTCCTACGAGCAGTACTTC,CASSVSSSYEQYF
many,-,TRBJ1-5,TRBV7-8,TGTGCCAGCAGCTTAGCCCGGGACGGCCGATATAGCAATCAGCCCCAGCATTTT,CASSLARDGRYSNQPQHF